Each of the 32 T cell receptor beta chains below was sequenced from the same sample in a study of regulatory T cells in long-lasting Graves disease. Indicated time point: newly diagnosed GD, antithyroid drugs for less than 3 months. Extracted PBMC RNA gave rise to the TCR library. Arm-PCR of CDR3 regions and iRepertoire HTBI primers were the basis on which TCR beta libraries were built. TCRdb re-called the multiplex PCR reads with MiXCR, one entry per CDR3 protein. Of 420,000 or so distinct CDR3 sequences listed, 16% are singletons. These same data were also listed under a study on T cells in Graves' hyperthyroidism and ophthalmopathy.

Sample: peripheral blood mononuclear cells (PBMCs), taken at new diagnosis, from a patient treated with antithyroid drugs. These TCRs come from a young woman with Graves disease.

This clonotype was seen at least ten times. This rearrangement joins TRBV6-1 to TRBJ2-7; TRBD1 might be the D (6 bases). This CDR3 has 18 amino acids. V was trimmed by 1 base and J by 0 bases, leaving 19 bases between them. CDR1 is MNHNS and CDR2 is SASEGT in the germline V gene. CDR3 loop: CASSEGEFGGPSSYEQYF. As DNA, the CDR3 is TGTGCCAGCAGTGAAGGGGAATTTGGGGGCCCCAGCTCCTACGAGCAGTACTTC.

This clonotype was seen a few times. The V gene is TRBV5-4, the J gene TRBJ1-2; 10 positions agree with TRBD1. The CDR3 covers 14 residues. Germline V lookup: CDR1 SGHNT, CDR2 YYREEE (reference sequence). With V trimmed by 3 bases and J by 9 bases, 8 bases remained unmatched. CDR3 in DNA: TGTGCCAGCAGCTCCCTCGGACAGGGGGACCGCTACACCTTC. Protein: CASSSLGQGDRYTF.

This clonotype has at least ten counts. This chain connects TRBV27 to TRBJ2-1; the D gene is possibly TRBD2 (6 bases). From germline, CDR1 is MNHEY and CDR2 SMNVEV (reference sequence). CDR3 length equals 13 residues. Trimming removed 3 bases from V and 5 bases from J, with 8 bases in between. The CDR3 region has the DNA TGTGCCAGCAGTTTCGGGACTCACAATGAGCAGTTCTTC. It yields the protein CASSFGTHNEQFF.

The CDR3 DNA sequence: TGTGCCAGCAGTGAATCAGGGGAGGCCGATCAGCCCCAGCATTTT. Translated: CASSESGEADQPQHF. The V gene is TRBV25-1, the J gene TRBJ1-5; possible D gene TRBD1, 6 bases. The CDR3 spans 15 residues. Germline CDR1 reads MGHDK; CDR2 reads SYGVNS. Trimming stripped 1 base from V and 5 bases from J, with 12 bases between.

The sample holds many counts of this clonotype. V usage is TRBV11-2 and J usage is TRBJ2-1; unclear D gene. This CDR3 has 13 residues. Deletions cut 5 bases from V and 8 bases from J, with 13 bases between. The V gene's germline CDR1 is SGHAT and CDR2 FQNNGV. The CDR3 sequence is CASSRTPKDEQFF. The CDR3 DNA sequence: TGTGCCAGCAGCCGGACCCCGAAGGATGAGCAGTTCTTC.

Only a few counts were recorded for this clonotype. The rearrangement joins TRBV6-5 to TRBJ2-1; D not resolved. CDR1 is MNHEY, CDR2 SVGAGI, per germline. Trimming stripped 2 bases from V and 4 bases from J, with 3 bases between. This CDR3 comprises 12 residues. CDR3 nucleotides: TGTGCCAGCAGTTACGGTTACAATGAGCAGTTCTTC. It encodes CASSYGYNEQFF.

V is TRBV12-3 or TRBV12-4 and J is TRBJ2-1; 11 positions match TRBD2. J was trimmed by 0 bases and V by 5 bases; bases with no gene match: 12. CDR3 length: 19 residues. The CDR3 reads CASSPRLAGPRGSYNEQFF. The CDR3 nucleotides are TGTGCCAGCAGTCCCCGACTAGCGGGACCCCGGGGCTCCTACAATGAGCAGTTCTTC.

This clonotype has a handful of counts. Mismatch with germline at one junction end may stem from a read error. This rearrangement joins TRBV20-1 to TRBJ2-1, with 8 nucleotides matching TRBD1. Germline CDR1 reads DFQATT; CDR2 reads SNEGSKA (reference sequence). This CDR3 contains 10 residues. CDR3 nucleotide sequence: TGCAGTGCTACCGGACAGGGCCGAATCTTC. Translated: CSATGQGRIF.

This clonotype showed up just a few times. The chain is built from TRBV4-1 and TRBJ2-7, with TRBD2 matching over 7 bases. This CDR3 comprises 15 residues. Germline V lookup: CDR1 MGHRA, CDR2 YSYEKL. With V trimmed by 6 bases and J by 0 bases, 8 bases remained unmatched. The CDR3 spells CASRPSQRDSYEQYF. For the CDR3, the DNA is TGCGCCAGCAGACCCTCCCAGCGGGACTCCTACGAGCAGTACTTC.

For the CDR3, the DNA is TGTGCCAGCTCACCAGTTCCGGGACTAGCGGGAGCAGATACGCAGTATTTT. It specifies CASSPVPGLAGADTQYF. The chain carries TRBV18 and TRBJ2-3; 14 bases are shared with TRBD2. Germline V lookup: CDR1 KGHSH, CDR2 LQKENI. The CDR3 extends over 17 amino acids. The trim removed 2 bases at V and 4 bases at J, leaving 5 bases unmatched.

This clonotype was counted a few times. The rearrangement links TRBV29-1 to TRBJ1-2; no clear D gene. In germline, CDR1 is SQVTM, CDR2 ANQGSEA. V was clipped by 5 bases and J by 4 bases, with 11 bases between them. The CDR3 totals 12 residues. The CDR3, as DNA: TGCAGCGTTCTAAACCAGTTCTATGGCTACACCTTC. It is translated as CSVLNQFYGYTF.

This clonotype has at least ten counts. The CDR3 region is CASSGNWGETQYF. The CDR3 DNA is TGTGCCAGCAGTGGGAATTGGGGGGAGACCCAGTACTTC. V is TRBV28 and J is TRBJ2-5, with D perhaps matching TRBD1 or TRBD2 (5 bases each). Per germline, CDR1 MDHEN and CDR2 SYDVKM. The CDR3 spans 13 residues. Deletions cut 5 bases from V and 5 bases from J, with 12 bases between.

The rearrangement links TRBV9 to TRBJ1-2; D is perhaps TRBD1 (5 bases). Trimming stripped 0 bases from V and 3 bases from J, with 9 bases between. This CDR3 spans 14 amino acids. CDR1 and CDR2 from the germline V gene are SGDLS and YYNGEE. Here the CDR3 reads CASSVGGADYGYTF. The CDR3 nucleotides are TGTGCCAGCAGCGTAGGTGGGGCGGACTATGGCTACACCTTC.

This clonotype appeared many times. CDR3 sequence (DNA): TGTGCCAGCCGGGACCCAGCGGGACCGGATACGCAGTATTTT. The encoded protein is CASRDPAGPDTQYF. The rearrangement joins TRBV7-2 to TRBJ2-3; 7 positions match TRBD2. The CDR3 covers 14 residues. Germline CDR1 and CDR2: SGHTA and FQGNSA. V shed 8 bases, J shed 6 bases, and the junction held 11 bases outside the gene matches.

This clonotype showed up just a few times. The gene calls are TRBV15 and TRBJ2-1; D is unclear. The ends were cut back, 0 bases at V and 2 bases at J, with 8 bases in the middle. CDR1 is LNHNV, CDR2 YYDKDF, per germline (reference sequence). This CDR3 is 15 amino acids long. In DNA form, the CDR3 reads TGTGCCACCAGCAGAGATCGGGCGGCCTACAATGAGCAGTTCTTC. This encodes CATSRDRAAYNEQFF.

Many counts were recorded for this clonotype. This chain joins TRBV20-1 and TRBJ2-7; D may be TRBD2 (6 bases). CDR3 length equals 15 residues. V was cut by 3 bases and J by 0 bases, with 15 bases left in between. In germline, CDR1 is DFQATT, CDR2 SNEGSKA (reference sequence). The CDR3 DNA follows: TGCAGTGCTAGCGACACTAGCACCTCCTCCTACGAGCAGTACTTC. Translated, it gives CSASDTSTSSYEQYF.

This clonotype came up many times. The rearrangement uses TRBV11-2 and TRBJ2-6, with D possibly being TRBD1 (5 bases). CDR3 size: 20 residues. V lost 5 bases and J lost 0, with 23 bases in between. Per germline, CDR1 SGHAT and CDR2 FQNNGV. The CDR3 DNA is TGTGCCAGCAGCGTCGGGTCGGACACCTCTTATGACTCTGGGGCCAACGTCCTGACTTTC. Its translation: CASSVGSDTSYDSGANVLTF.

This clonotype was observed many times. The V and J genes are TRBV11-2 and TRBJ1-5; D gene uncertain. The germline V gene encodes CDR1 SGHAT and CDR2 FQNNGV. This CDR3 region has 14 residues. V lost 2 bases, J lost 2 bases, and 7 bases lay in between. The CDR3: CASSLPGGNQPQHF. DNA of the CDR3: TGTGCCAGCAGCTTACCGGGTGGCAATCAGCCCCAGCATTTT.

The rearrangement uses TRBV12-3 or TRBV12-4 and TRBJ2-3; no definite D call. The end of the DNA is better explained by TRBJ2-5, so the J call may be wrong. The CDR3 runs to 13 residues. The CDR3 sequence: CASSPLRSETQYF. The CDR3, as DNA: TGTGCCAGCAGTCCACTCAGGTCGGAGACCCAGTACTTC.

In its sample, this clonotype was seen many times. V is TRBV28 and J is TRBJ2-4; D assignment may be TRBD1 or TRBD2 (5 bases each). Trimming took off 1 base at V and 8 bases at J, with 12 bases between the two ends. The CDR3 loop spans 14 amino acids. Germline CDR1 and CDR2: MDHEN and SYDVKM. The CDR3 DNA is TGTGCCAGCAGTTTATCTGGGGGTAAGGACATTCAGTACTTC. Translation gives CASSLSGGKDIQYF.

This clonotype has more than one count but fewer than ten. The chain is built from TRBV6-4 and TRBJ2-2; the match to TRBD1 covers 7 bases. CDR1 is MRHNA, CDR2 SNTAGT, per germline. V shed 9 bases, J shed 3 bases, and the junction held 7 bases outside the gene matches. This CDR3 spans 14 amino acids. In DNA, the CDR3 is TGTGCCAGAAAGACAGGGAATTACACCGGGGAGCTGTTTTTT. Translating gives CARKTGNYTGELFF.

CDR3 sequence (DNA): TGTGCCAGCAGCTTCTTAGCGGGAGACGCGGATGAGCAGTTCTTC. It encodes CASSFLAGDADEQFF. This sequence joins TRBV11-2 and TRBJ2-1; 9 bases agree with TRBD2. This CDR3 comprises 15 residues. In germline, CDR1 is SGHAT, CDR2 FQNNGV. J gave up 8 bases and V 3 bases, and 8 bases lay outside the gene matches.

This clonotype came up many times. J is TRBJ2-1 and V is TRBV10-3; 10 nucleotides align to TRBD2. V lost 5 bases, J lost 7 bases, and 8 bases stayed unmatched. This CDR3 region has 15 residues. In germline, CDR1 is ENHRY, CDR2 SYGVKD. The CDR3 reads CAISILAGVGNEQFF. The CDR3 DNA reads as TGTGCCATCAGTATTCTAGCGGGAGTAGGAAATGAGCAGTTCTTC.

J is TRBJ1-1 and V is TRBV5-1; D is unclear. Trimming took off 2 bases at V and 6 bases at J, with 11 bases between the two ends. The V gene's germline CDR1 is SGHRS and CDR2 YFSETQ. The CDR3 sequence is 13 residues long. Here the CDR3 reads CASSLRGVAEAFF. The CDR3, as DNA: TGCGCCAGCAGCTTACGAGGTGTCGCTGAAGCTTTCTTT.

This clonotype was recorded at least ten times. This sequence joins TRBV29-1 and TRBJ2-5; D is undetermined. There are 12 residues in the CDR3. Germline CDR1 and CDR2: SQVTM and ANQGSEA. With 1 base removed from V and 5 bases from J, the gap between germline ends came to 8 bases. The CDR3 sequence: CSVEGAVETQYF. The CDR3 DNA sequence: TGCAGCGTTGAAGGGGCGGTGGAGACCCAGTACTTC.

This clonotype has a count of ten or more. This chain uses TRBV12-3 or TRBV12-4 with TRBJ1-1, with D unresolved. The length of the CDR3 is 14 residues. V lost 2 bases to trimming and J lost 5 bases, with 12 bases between them. CDR3 sequence (DNA): TGTGCCAGCAGTTTAAACAAAGTGGGTACTGAAGCTTTCTTT. Translating it yields CASSLNKVGTEAFF.

This clonotype has just a few counts. This rearrangement joins TRBV4-3 to TRBJ2-3; 8 nucleotides match TRBD1. Germline-derived CDR1 and CDR2 are LGHNA and YSLEER. V dropped 5 bases and J dropped 1; count of bases not matched to a gene: 5. The CDR3 contains 15 residues. The CDR3 region has the DNA TGCGCCAGCAGCATCGACAGGGGAGGCACAGATACGCAGTATTTT. Translated: CASSIDRGGTDTQYF.

This clonotype has ten or more counts. The chain carries TRBV19 and TRBJ2-3; 13 nucleotides agree with TRBD2. The V and J ends lost 4 bases and 0 bases, in that order; junction bases with no gene match: 7. CDR1 is LNHDA and CDR2 is SQIVND in the germline V gene (reference sequence). The CDR3 runs 18 residues. The CDR3 region has the DNA TGTGCCAGTAGTACCACCGGGACTAGCGGGACTAGCACAGATACGCAGTATTTT. Protein: CASSTTGTSGTSTDTQYF.

This clonotype was counted many times. The chain joins TRBV6-1 to TRBJ1-2; TRBD1 is a possible D gene (5 bases). Trimming cost V 5 bases and J 5 bases, with 12 bases left between them. CDR1 and CDR2 (germline): MNHNS, SASEGT. CDR3 length equals 13 residues. The CDR3 loop reads CASSPTTAYGYTF. The CDR3, as DNA: TGTGCCAGCAGTCCCACGACAGCTTATGGCTACACCTTC.

For this clonotype: This could be a read error, since a much larger clone is one nucleotide away. The J gene is TRBJ1-1, the V gene TRBV6-2 or TRBV6-3, with TRBD1 as a possible D gene (5 bases). The CDR3 is made up of 14 amino acids. CDR1 MNHEY and CDR2 SVGEGT come from the germline V gene. This chain's CDR3 is CVSSYWGESTEAFF. CDR3 coding DNA: TGTGTCAGCAGTTACTGGGGGGAAAGCACTGAAGCTTTCTTT.

This clonotype was detected a few times. V gene TRBV18 combines with J gene TRBJ1-1; the D is unclear. Germline V gene sequence: CDR1 KGHSH, CDR2 LQKENI. This CDR3 spans 14 amino acids. V lost 3 bases and J lost 1, with 9 bases in between. In DNA form, the CDR3 reads TGTGCCAGCTCACCCAAAGGTGGGAACACTGAAGCTTTCTTT. This sequence encodes CASSPKGGNTEAFF. The whole variable domain, filled in from reference TRBV18 and TRBJ1-1, reads NAGVMQNPRHLVRRRGQEARLRCSPMKGHSHVYWYRQLPEEGLKFMVYLQKENIIDESGMPKERFSAEFPKEGPSILRIQQVVRGDSAAYFCASSPKGGNTEAFFGQGTRLTVV.

As for this clonotype: A much larger clone lies a single base off, so this may be a read error. The gene calls are TRBV27 and TRBJ2-7, with unresolved D. The CDR3 contains 14 residues. CDR1 is MNHEY and CDR2 is SMNVEV in the germline V gene (reference sequence). Trimming took 4 bases from V and 0 from J, leaving 10 bases between them. The CDR3 spells CASSSGRNSYEQYF. DNA of the CDR3: TGTGCCAGCAGTTCAGGACGGAACTCCTACGAGCAGTACTTC.